This record covers a single T cell receptor beta chain. The sample is drawn from a study of OX40 agonist ivuxolimab in advanced cancers. V was trimmed by 6 bases and J by 5 bases, leaving 16 bases between them. The germline V gene encodes CDR1 SNHLY and CDR2 FYNNEI. CDR3 length equals 15 residues. Sequenced by immunoSEQ multiplex PCR; TCRdb stores in-frame clones only, minus some. The sample yields some 50,000 clones, more than 80% seen once. The genes are TRBV2 and TRBJ2-2; D tentatively fits TRBD1 or TRBD2 (5 bases each). The TCR was taken from an adult with an advanced solid tumor such as melanoma, head and neck, liver or kidney cancer. The sequencing used CD4+ or CD8+ T cells sorted from blood, collected in a trial of the OX40 agonist ivuxolimab. CDR3: CASSYEGMGTGELFF. Here the CDR3 DNA reads TGTGCCAGCAGCTATGAGGGGATGGGTACCGGGGAGCTGTTTTTT.